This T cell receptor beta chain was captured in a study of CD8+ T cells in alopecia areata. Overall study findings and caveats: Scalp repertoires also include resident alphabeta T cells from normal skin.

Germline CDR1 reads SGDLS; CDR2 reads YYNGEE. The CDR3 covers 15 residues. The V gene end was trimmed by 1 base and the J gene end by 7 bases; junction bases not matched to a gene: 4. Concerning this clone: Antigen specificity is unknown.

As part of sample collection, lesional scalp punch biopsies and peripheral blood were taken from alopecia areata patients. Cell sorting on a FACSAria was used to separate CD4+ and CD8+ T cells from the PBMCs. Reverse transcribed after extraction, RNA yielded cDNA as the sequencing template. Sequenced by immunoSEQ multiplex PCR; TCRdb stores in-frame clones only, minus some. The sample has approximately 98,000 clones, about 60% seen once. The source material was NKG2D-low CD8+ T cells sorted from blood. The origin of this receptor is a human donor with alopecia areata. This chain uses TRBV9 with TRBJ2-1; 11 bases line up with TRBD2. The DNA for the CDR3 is TGTGCCAGCAGCGTAACTAGCGGGAGTCGTAATGAGCAGTTCTTC. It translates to CASSVTSGSRNEQFF.